Listed here is a single TCR beta chain. Its antigen has not been determined. The cohort consisted of hundreds of healthy bone marrow donors. At the time of sampling, every cohort member was nominally healthy, though immune exposures that went unrecorded were likely present. The donor tested CMV seronegative, placing the donor among the 352 seronegative members of the cohort. Each donor provided a peripheral blood sample, and peripheral blood mononuclear cells were used for TCR beta sequencing. The Qiagen DNeasy Blood Extraction Kit was used to extract genomic DNA from the blood cell samples. This entry is derived from a study of cytomegalovirus exposure and HLA in healthy donors (dated by TCRdb to the late 2010s). For the study in its entirety: An earlier analysis of more than 550 of the donors reported over 250 Gb of sequence data and around 100 million unique TCR beta sequences obtained from some 200 million T cells. All discovery cohort repertoires had been generated on a single sequencing platform. The genetic ancestry cluster associated with self-reported Caucasian donors included about four fifths of the roughly 410 genotyped donors. To predict cytomegalovirus infection status, the study combined high-throughput TCR immunosequencing, statistical association of individual TCRs with disease status, and machine learning. Several DR-DQ haplotypes were handled as single units for association and clustering, since linkage in the cohort was strong. Donor age, sex, ethnicity and CMV serostatus were compiled together with the repertoire data. A later analysis re-examined previously published TCR beta repertoires from just over 650 donors and added high-resolution HLA genotyping to investigate patterns of TCR occurrence. HLA typing included class I and class II loci at four-digit resolution. The number of donors typed differed by locus, with roughly 620-630 for A, B, C, DRB1 and DQB1, over 500 for DQA1, 600 to 610 for DPA1, and over 400 for DPB1. Rather than using new phenotypic data, the later analysis identified candidate immune exposures from TCR beta sequences and from how often those sequences occurred across donors. Along with the approximately 600-subject first cohort, a separate validation cohort of some 130 different subjects was used. An earlier analysis of 587 of the donors applied high-throughput TCR beta sequencing to assess whether each TCR beta V gene segment acted as functional or pseudogenic. Using immunosequencing, the study profiled T cell repertoires from roughly 650 subjects and related those repertoires to cytomegalovirus serostatus. Roughly 300 gigabases of sequencing data and around 87 million unique TCR sequences were included in an early release covering under 650 HLA-typed donors. Genome-wide SNP genotypes for about 65% of the 666 donors were used in a later genetic analysis, which treated that subset as a discovery cohort. On average, roughly 240,000 unique TCR beta nucleotide sequences were sequenced per donor among a few hundred genotyped donors of the cohort, with 15% to 20% of those sequences being non-productive. The study was designed to test whether signatures of past pathogen exposure could be identified by cataloging public T cell receptors.

V and J are truncated by 0 bases and 3 bases respectively, leaving an intervening sequence of 17 bases. Per the germline V gene, MGHRA is the CDR1 and YSYEKL is the CDR2. Measured from the cysteine to the phenylalanine, the CDR3 is 18 residues long. The DNA shown is the 54-base CDR3, in frame from base 1. Libraries were made using the immunoSEQ multiplex PCR assay. The multiplex PCR relied on a mix of 60 forward primers for TCR Vbeta segments and 13 reverse primers for TCR Jbeta segments. Amplification of the CDR3 region of rearranged TCR beta genes was performed with a multiplex PCR assay on genomic DNA. The Illumina HiSeq System was used to sequence the amplified TCR beta libraries as 87-base-pair reads. On the authors' methods: A later analysis tallied 70 million to 100 million unique TCR beta chains across the 700 or so repertoires, and around 12 million of those chains were shared by two or more donors. Raw reads were error-corrected and collapsed into unique sequences by a nearest-neighbor algorithm in which closely related sequences were merged to remove PCR and sequencing errors. CDR3 sequences were aligned to IMGT reference sequences to assign V, D and J gene segments. For a sequence to be retained, at least a six-nucleotide match to both a V gene segment and a J gene segment was required. Rearrangements were called productive when the CDR3 lacked stop codons and stayed in frame with V and J; all others were non-productive. CDR3 was defined by IMGT convention, running from the second conserved V-encoded cysteine to the conserved J-encoded phenylalanine. The earlier analysis of some 540 of the donors excluded any sequence lacking an unambiguous match to a single V gene segment. An earlier analysis of 550 to 650 of the donors classified V segments as functional when productive rearrangements were above 56.7% and as segregating when the standard deviation between donors was above 5%. To diagnose cytomegalovirus status from the catalog of TCR beta chain sequences, a statistical classification framework was built. V and J gene assignment, in a later analysis, came from comparing TCR nucleotide sequences with IMGT/GENE-DB human TR gene sequences. The TCRdist pipeline was used in a later analysis to assign CDR3 sequences and most-parsimonious VDJ recombination scenarios. In a later analysis, each TCR beta chain was defined by its CDR3 amino acid sequence together with its V-gene family, and reads lacking a unique V-gene family were excluded. As a way to deal with suspected cross-contamination and a sequencing artifact, a later analysis dropped 450 to 600 nucleotide sequences that were highly shared and had low generation probability. A later analysis calculated a clonal expansion index for each public chain from normalized within-repertoire ranks of inferred template counts. In a later analysis, generation probabilities were computed with a VDJ recombination model fitted to out-of-frame rearrangements, and the resulting probabilities were checked against IGoR. In a later analysis, hypergeometric tests were used to score TCR-TCR, TCR-HLA and TCR-CMV co-occurrence, with a repertoire-size bias correction applied to TCR pairs. To estimate false discovery rates, a later analysis permuted the HLA or CMV assignments 20 times. In a later analysis, co-occurring TCRs were grouped with DBSCAN, and TCRdist sequence similarity was added when clustering was performed within HLA-allele-positive subsets. For co-occurrence clustering, repertoires with fewer than 30,000 or more than 120,000 public chains were excluded, along with roughly 5 repertoires with anomalous nucleotide sharing. TCRdb took over this immuneACCESS table, retaining in-frame rearrangements with V and J assigned. Such tables are incomplete; in checked studies, under half of the missing clones stem from an unresolved V gene, and the remainder is unexplained. V and J calls and clone size are those listed in that table; D and trimming were worked out from the DNA. The sample table records approximately 140,000 clones. About 1.4% of the sample lies in the top ten.

The study at large found these results: According to a later analysis, TCR association rates differed among HLA loci, with DRB1 alleles showing the most associated TCRs and HLA-C alleles showing the fewest. In a later analysis, several top co-occurrence clusters were reported to appear linked to parvovirus B19, influenza, CMV and Epstein-Barr virus. In a later analysis, HLA-associated TCR beta chains were found to be more clonally expanded and to have lower generation probabilities than equally common non-associated chains. Because counts were too low, about 15 rarely observed V segments, including chromosome 9 orphons, were left out of the earlier analysis of some 640 of the donors. A later analysis found that most CMV-associated TCR beta chains appeared HLA-restricted, with HLA associations seemingly driven largely by CMV exposure. HLA typing was unavailable for some donors at each locus, so association tests used only the typed subset. A further reported finding was that TCR beta sequences accurately predicted the HLA-A and HLA-B alleles for most subjects in the first cohort. When HLA alleles, especially DR and DQ, strongly co-occurred, TCR associations were difficult to assign to individual alleles. In a later genetic analysis, a missense DCLRE1C variant was associated with V-gene and J-gene trimming of TCR beta chains, and the association was replicated in an independent cohort. While some public TCRs were present in many individuals, most TCR sequences turned up only very rarely across donors. The cohort was sequenced for TCR beta chains only, and without alpha or paired-chain data the features that could be detected were limited. At a false discovery rate of 0.05, a later analysis linked about 17,000 TCR beta sequences to specific HLA alleles. In vitro tests confirmed that three of the cytomegalovirus-associated TCR beta chains recognize cytomegalovirus antigens. The study gave a list of some 150 TCR beta chains associated with cytomegalovirus. The authors suggested that the approach could potentially be generalized to other disease states and immunological phenotypes. An earlier analysis of 450 to 750 of the donors showed that most TCR beta V segments appeared in productive rearrangements either about 87% or about 30% of the time, which broadly matched IMGT annotations. A later genetic analysis reported fewer N-insertions in productive TCRs among donors in an Asian-associated ancestry cluster than the roughly 650-donor mean. In both the original and validation cohorts, the classifier was reported to diagnose cytomegalovirus status with high specificity and sensitivity. The presence/absence analyses assumed that sequencing depth was roughly uniform across donors, and that assumption may not be true. Linkage disequilibrium might explain the correlated functional status among segregating V segments, but an unknown experimental factor could not be ruled out. Because the 87-base-pair reads could not distinguish some IMGT-functional V segments, including TRBV6-2 and TRBV6-3, those segments were excluded. A group of highly shared sequence variants was considered likely to be a technical artifact of the sequencing pipeline. For the cohort, immune exposure information was limited to CMV serostatus.

The sequencing input was PBMCs. Here the chain combines TRBV4-1 and TRBJ2-2; matching of 7 bases hints at TRBD1 as the D gene. The origin of this receptor is a woman between 40 and 55 years old in good health and CMV-seronegative. The CDR3 reads as follows: CASSQERLGRGDTGELFF. At the DNA level, the sequence is TGCGCCAGCAGCCAAGAAAGGTTGGGCAGGGGGGACACCGGGGAGCTGTTTTTT.